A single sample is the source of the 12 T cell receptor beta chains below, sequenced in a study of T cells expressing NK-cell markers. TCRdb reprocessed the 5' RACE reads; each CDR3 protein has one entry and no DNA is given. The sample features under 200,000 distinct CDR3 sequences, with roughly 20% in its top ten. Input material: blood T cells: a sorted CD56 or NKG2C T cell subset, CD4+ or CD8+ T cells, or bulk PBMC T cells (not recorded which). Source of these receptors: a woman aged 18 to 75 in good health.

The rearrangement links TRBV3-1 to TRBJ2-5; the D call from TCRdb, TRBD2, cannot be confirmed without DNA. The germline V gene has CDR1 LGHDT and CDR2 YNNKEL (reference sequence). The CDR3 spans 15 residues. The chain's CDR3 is CASSHRLAGKETQYF.

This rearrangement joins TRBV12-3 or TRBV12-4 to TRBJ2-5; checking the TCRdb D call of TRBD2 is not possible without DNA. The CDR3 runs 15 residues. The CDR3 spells CASRFIAGGSETQYF.

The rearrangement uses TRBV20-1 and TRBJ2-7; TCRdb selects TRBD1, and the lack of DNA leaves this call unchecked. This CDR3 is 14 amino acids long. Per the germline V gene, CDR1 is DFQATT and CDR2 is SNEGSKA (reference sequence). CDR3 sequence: CSAPGQGAIYEQYF.

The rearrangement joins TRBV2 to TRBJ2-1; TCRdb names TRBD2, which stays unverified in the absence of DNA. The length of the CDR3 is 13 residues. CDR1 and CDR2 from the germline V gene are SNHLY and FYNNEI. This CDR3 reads CARSLATYNEQFF.

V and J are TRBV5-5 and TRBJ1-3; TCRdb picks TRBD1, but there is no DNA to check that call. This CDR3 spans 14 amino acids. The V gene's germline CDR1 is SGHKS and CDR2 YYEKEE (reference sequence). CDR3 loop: CASSLRTGENTIYF.

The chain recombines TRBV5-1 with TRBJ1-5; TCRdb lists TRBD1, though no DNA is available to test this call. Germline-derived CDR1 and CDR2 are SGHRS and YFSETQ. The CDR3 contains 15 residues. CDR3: CASSSAGESNQPQHF.

CDR3 loop: CASADRARETQYF. This chain links TRBV2 with TRBJ2-5. The CDR3 extends over 13 amino acids. Germline loops: CDR1 SNHLY, CDR2 FYNNEI.

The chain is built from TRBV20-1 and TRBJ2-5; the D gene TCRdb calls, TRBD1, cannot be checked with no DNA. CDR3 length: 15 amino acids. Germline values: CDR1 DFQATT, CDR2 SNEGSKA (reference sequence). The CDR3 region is CSARDSMRGQETQYF.

The CDR3 protein is CASIGNMNTEAFF. The V and J genes are TRBV4-2 and TRBJ1-1. The CDR3 loop spans 13 amino acids. Germline V CDR1 and CDR2: LGHNA, YNFKEQ.

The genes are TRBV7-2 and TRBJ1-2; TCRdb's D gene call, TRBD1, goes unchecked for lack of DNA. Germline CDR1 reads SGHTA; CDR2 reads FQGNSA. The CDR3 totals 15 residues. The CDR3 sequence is CASSLGGFSNYGYTF.

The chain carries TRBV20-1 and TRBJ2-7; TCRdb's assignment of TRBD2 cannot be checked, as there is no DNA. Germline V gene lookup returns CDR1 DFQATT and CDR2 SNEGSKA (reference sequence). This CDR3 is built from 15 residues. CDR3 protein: CSVRQGLAGVYEQYF.

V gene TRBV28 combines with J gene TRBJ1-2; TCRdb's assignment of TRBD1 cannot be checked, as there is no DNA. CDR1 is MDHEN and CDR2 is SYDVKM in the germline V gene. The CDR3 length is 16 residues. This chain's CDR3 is CASSSPRGGRRYGYTF.